Given below is one T cell receptor beta chain in context. No antigen is known for it. Produced via immunoSEQ multiplex PCR; TCRdb's table is partial and in-frame only. Seen here are some 50,000 clones, 80% to 90% observed once, and the top ten hold approximately 4.8%. This record comes from a study of radiotherapy plus CTLA-4 blockade in lung cancer. Study-level background: Disease control was achieved by 31% of patients, and objective responses by 18%. Study-wide points: There was expansion of tumor-derived TCR clones in blood after radiotherapy plus ipilimumab. Early blood T cell clone dynamics, with interferon-beta, were reported to best predict response.

CDR1 and CDR2 (germline): GTSNPN, SVGIG (reference sequence). This CDR3 contains 14 residues. V gave up 1 base and J gave up 1 base, with 9 bases separating them. Receiving focal radiation plus CTLA-4 blockade with ipilimumab were patients who had chemo-refractory metastatic non-small-cell lung cancer. The chain couples TRBV30 to TRBJ2-3; no clear D gene. The sequence was collected from a human donor with non-small cell lung cancer whose response to radiotherapy plus ipilimumab could not be evaluated. The sequencing here drew on peripheral blood, taken from a patient treated with radiotherapy plus ipilimumab. In DNA, the CDR3 is TGTGCCTGGAGTGGCCTCAGCGGCACAGATACGCAGTATTTT. It yields the protein CAWSGLSGTDTQYF.